This T cell receptor (beta chain) was obtained from a study of T cells after yellow fever vaccination. Trimming took off 3 bases at V and 6 bases at J, with 8 bases between the two ends. Per the germline V gene, CDR1 is SEHNR and CDR2 is FQNEAQ (reference sequence). This CDR3 spans 13 amino acids. TCRdb called the 5' RACE reads again in MiXCR, with one record for every CDR3 protein. The data hold 450,000 to 550,000 distinct CDR3 sequences, with 15% to 20% observed a single time. The chain carries TRBV7-9 and TRBJ2-2; D is unclear. The origin of this receptor is a man aged 25 to 40 who received the YFV17D yellow fever vaccine. Sequenced here: PBMCs, sampled 15 days after the yellow fever booster vaccination. The CDR3 DNA is TGTGCCAGCAGCTTTGTTCTGTCCGGGGAGCTGTTTTTT. Translation: CASSFVLSGELFF.